This TCR beta chain was captured in a study of Graves' ophthalmopathy and Graves' hyperthyroidism. Notes on the study in general: Distinction of ophthalmopathy from stable hyperthyroidism by a 13-signature model reached 87.88% sensitivity and just under 84% specificity. Blood contained most expanded thyroid clonotypes exceeding 0.001 frequency.

This clonotype was seen repeatedly, ten times or more. The antigen is undetermined. RNA transcripts provided the template for amplifying TCR beta CDR3 regions. A first-round RT-PCR used HTBI primers, followed by a second-round multiplex PCR. TCRdb redid the calling of the multiplex PCR reads with MiXCR, one entry per CDR3 protein. The sample shows about 420,000 distinct CDR3 sequences, over 20% of them seen only once. The clonotype originates from a woman between 18 and 29 years old with stable Graves' hyperthyroidism. Material: peripheral blood.

CDR3 protein: CASSQTRAGYTF. The CDR3 coding sequence is TGCGCCAGCAGCCAAACCAGGGCTGGCTACACCTTC. The chain is built from TRBV4-1 and TRBJ1-2; possibly TRBD1 for D (5 bases). Deletions cut 2 bases from V and 7 bases from J, with 8 bases between. Germline CDR1 is MGHRA and CDR2 is YSYEKL. The length of the CDR3 is 12 residues.